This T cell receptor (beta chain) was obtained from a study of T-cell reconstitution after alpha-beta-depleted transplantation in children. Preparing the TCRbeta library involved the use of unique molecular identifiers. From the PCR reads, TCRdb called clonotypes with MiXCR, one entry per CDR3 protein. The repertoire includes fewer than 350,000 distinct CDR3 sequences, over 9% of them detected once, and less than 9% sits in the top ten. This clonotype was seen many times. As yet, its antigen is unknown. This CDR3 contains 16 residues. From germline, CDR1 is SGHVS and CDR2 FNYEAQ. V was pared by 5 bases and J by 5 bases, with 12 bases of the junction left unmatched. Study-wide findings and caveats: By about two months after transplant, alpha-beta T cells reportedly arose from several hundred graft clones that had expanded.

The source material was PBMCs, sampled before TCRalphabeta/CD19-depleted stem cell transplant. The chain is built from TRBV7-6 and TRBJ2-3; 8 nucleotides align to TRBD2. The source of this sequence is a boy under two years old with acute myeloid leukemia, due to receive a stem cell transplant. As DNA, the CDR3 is TGTGCCAGCAGCCCCTGGACTAGCCATACATTAGATACGCAGTATTTT. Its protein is CASSPWTSHTLDTQYF.